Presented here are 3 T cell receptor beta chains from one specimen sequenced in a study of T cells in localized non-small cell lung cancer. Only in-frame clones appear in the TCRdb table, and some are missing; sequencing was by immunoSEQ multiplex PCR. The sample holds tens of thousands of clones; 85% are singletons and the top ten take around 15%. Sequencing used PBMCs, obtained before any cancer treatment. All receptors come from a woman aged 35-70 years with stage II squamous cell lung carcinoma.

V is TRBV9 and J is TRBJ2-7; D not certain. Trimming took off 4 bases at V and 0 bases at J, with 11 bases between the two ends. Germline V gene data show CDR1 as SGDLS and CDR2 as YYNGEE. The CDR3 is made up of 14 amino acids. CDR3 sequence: CASSPSPGSYEQYF. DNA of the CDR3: TGTGCCAGCAGCCCCTCACCAGGCTCCTACGAGCAGTACTTC.

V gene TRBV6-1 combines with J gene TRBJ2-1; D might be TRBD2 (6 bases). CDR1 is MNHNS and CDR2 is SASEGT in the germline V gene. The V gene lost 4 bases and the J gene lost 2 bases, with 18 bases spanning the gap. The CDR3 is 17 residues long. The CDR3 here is CASSANHPGTPYNEQFF. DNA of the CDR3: TGTGCCAGCAGTGCGAACCACCCCGGGACTCCCTACAATGAGCAGTTCTTC.

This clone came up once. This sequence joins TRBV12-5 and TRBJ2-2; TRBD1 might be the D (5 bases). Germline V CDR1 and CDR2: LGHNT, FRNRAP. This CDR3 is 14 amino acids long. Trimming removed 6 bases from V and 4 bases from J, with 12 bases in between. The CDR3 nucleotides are TGTGCTAGTGGCCCAGGGTTGGGCACCGGGGAGCTGTTTTTT. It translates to CASGPGLGTGELFF.